This is a list of T cell receptor beta chains from one sample in a study of beta chain features in type 1 diabetes. Clones were read by immunoSEQ multiplex PCR, and TCRdb kept only the in-frame ones, dropping some. The repertoire holds about 120,000 clones, with less than 20% as singletons. The sample consisted of central memory CD4+ T cells from blood. These receptors all come from a man aged 25-45 years with type 1 diabetes. CDR3s include the opening cysteine and the closing phenylalanine or tryptophan. D genes are given only for firm matches. Size is omitted from some rows. Given values are once, few, many or a class for expanded clones.

clone_size: .
d_call: TRBD1
v_call: TRBV11-2
j_call: TRBJ2-7
cdr3_aa: CASSSLRQGAYEQYF
cdr3_nt: TGTGCCAGCAGCTCACTTAGACAGGGGGCCTACGAGCAGTACTTC

clone_size: .
d_call: .
v_call: TRBV19
j_call: TRBJ2-6
cdr3_aa: CASSIALIGANVLTF
cdr3_nt: TGTGCCAGTAGTATAGCCCTCATCGGGGCCAACGTCCTGACTTTC

clone_size: .
d_call: TRBD1
v_call: TRBV29-1
j_call: TRBJ1-5
cdr3_aa: CSAGPGQGDQPQHF
cdr3_nt: TGCAGCGCCGGTCCGGGACAGGGGGATCAGCCCCAGCATTTT

clone_size: .
d_call: TRBD1
v_call: TRBV10-3
j_call: TRBJ1-2
cdr3_aa: CAIGDRGRGYGYTF
cdr3_nt: TGTGCCATCGGAGACAGGGGGCGCGGGTATGGCTACACCTTC

clone_size: many
d_call: .
v_call: TRBV4-3
j_call: TRBJ2-5
cdr3_aa: CASSRYGERLETQYF
cdr3_nt: TGCGCCAGCAGCCGTTACGGGGAGAGGCTAGAGACCCAGTACTTC

clone_size: .
d_call: .
v_call: TRBV29-1
j_call: TRBJ1-2
cdr3_aa: CSVGKGVANYGYTF
cdr3_nt: TGCAGCGTTGGAAAGGGGGTAGCTAACTATGGCTACACCTTC

clone_size: .
d_call: .
v_call: TRBV6-1
j_call: TRBJ2-2
cdr3_aa: CASSATYWGTAGELFF
cdr3_nt: TGTGCCAGCAGTGCCACCTATTGGGGAACAGCCGGGGAGCTGTTTTTT

clone_size: .
d_call: TRBD1
v_call: TRBV14
j_call: TRBJ2-4
cdr3_aa: CASSQGDRGTKNIQYF
cdr3_nt: TGTGCCAGCAGCCAAGGAGACAGGGGGACCAAAAACATTCAGTACTTC

clone_size: medium-sized
d_call: .
v_call: TRBV6-5
j_call: TRBJ2-2
cdr3_aa: CASSLPAGELFF
cdr3_nt: TGTGCCAGCAGCCTCCCGGCCGGGGAGCTGTTTTTT

clone_size: once
d_call: .
v_call: TRBV5-1
j_call: TRBJ1-1
cdr3_aa: CASSTQGDTEAFF
cdr3_nt: TGCGCCAGCAGCACCCAAGGGGACACTGAAGCTTTCTTT

clone_size: many
d_call: TRBD1
v_call: TRBV19
j_call: TRBJ1-2
cdr3_aa: CASSARDSGTDGYTF
cdr3_nt: TGTGCCAGTAGTGCCCGGGACAGCGGAACGGATGGCTACACCTTC

clone_size: .
d_call: .
v_call: TRBV4-3
j_call: TRBJ2-2
cdr3_aa: CASSQPDGTGELFF
cdr3_nt: TGCGCCAGCAGCCAACCTGACGGCACCGGGGAGCTGTTTTTT

clone_size: .
d_call: .
v_call: TRBV5-1
j_call: TRBJ2-4
cdr3_aa: CASSLGELAKNIQYF
cdr3_nt: TGCGCCAGCAGCTTGGGGGAGTTAGCCAAAAACATTCAGTACTTC

clone_size: .
d_call: TRBD1
v_call: TRBV2
j_call: TRBJ1-2
cdr3_aa: CASAPRQGNYGYTF
cdr3_nt: TGTGCCAGCGCCCCCCGACAGGGGAACTATGGCTACACCTTC

clone_size: .
d_call: .
v_call: TRBV30
j_call: TRBJ1-5
cdr3_aa: CAWSSRENQPQHF
cdr3_nt: TGTGCCTGGAGTTCTAGGGAAAATCAGCCCCAGCATTTT

clone_size: few
d_call: .
v_call: TRBV9
j_call: TRBJ1-5
cdr3_aa: CASSVAGGNQPQHF
cdr3_nt: TGTGCCAGCAGCGTAGCTGGGGGTAATCAGCCCCAGCATTTT

clone_size: .
d_call: .
v_call: TRBV30
j_call: TRBJ1-2
cdr3_aa: CAWSVRGDYGYTF
cdr3_nt: TGTGCCTGGAGTGTCAGGGGTGACTATGGCTACACCTTC

clone_size: .
d_call: .
v_call: TRBV6-6
j_call: TRBJ2-3
cdr3_aa: CASRTWEDTQYF
cdr3_nt: TGTGCCAGCAGAACGTGGGAAGATACGCAGTATTTT

clone_size: .
d_call: .
v_call: TRBV7-2
j_call: TRBJ2-3
cdr3_aa: CASSLVGPASDTQYF
cdr3_nt: TGTGCCAGCAGCTTAGTTGGGCCAGCTTCAGATACGCAGTATTTT

clone_size: .
d_call: TRBD2
v_call: TRBV27
j_call: TRBJ2-7
cdr3_aa: CASSSPLTSGSDEQYF
cdr3_nt: TGTGCCAGCAGTTCCCCTTTAACTAGCGGGTCTGACGAGCAGTACTTC

clone_size: few
d_call: .
v_call: TRBV7-2
j_call: TRBJ1-2
cdr3_aa: CASSLDRDYGYTF
cdr3_nt: TGTGCCAGCAGCTTAGACAGGGACTATGGCTACACCTTC

clone_size: .
d_call: .
v_call: TRBV18
j_call: TRBJ2-3
cdr3_aa: CASSIPPDTQYF
cdr3_nt: TGTGCCAGCTCCATACCTCCGGATACGCAGTATTTT

clone_size: .
d_call: TRBD1
v_call: TRBV6-1
j_call: TRBJ2-1
cdr3_aa: CASSQTGRSYNEQFF
cdr3_nt: TGTGCCAGCAGCCAGACAGGGCGGTCCTACAATGAGCAGTTCTTC

clone_size: .
d_call: TRBD1
v_call: TRBV15
j_call: TRBJ2-5
cdr3_aa: CATSRDRGAETQYF
cdr3_nt: TGTGCCACCAGCAGGGACAGGGGGGCGGAGACCCAGTACTTC

clone_size: .
d_call: .
v_call: TRBV10-3
j_call: TRBJ1-1
cdr3_aa: CAISESGGTNTEAFF
cdr3_nt: TGTGCCATCAGTGAGTCGGGGGGCACGAACACTGAAGCTTTCTTT

clone_size: .
d_call: TRBD1
v_call: TRBV20-1
j_call: TRBJ1-6
cdr3_aa: CSARGTGPLHF
cdr3_nt: TGCAGTGCTAGGGGGACAGGACCCCTCCACTTT

clone_size: few
d_call: TRBD1
v_call: TRBV9
j_call: TRBJ1-3
cdr3_aa: CASSPHAGQAGNTIYF
cdr3_nt: TGTGCCAGCAGCCCCCACGCGGGACAGGCAGGAAACACCATATATTTT

clone_size: .
d_call: TRBD2
v_call: TRBV15
j_call: TRBJ2-7
cdr3_aa: CATSTERGRYEQYF
cdr3_nt: TGTGCCACCAGCACAGAGCGGGGGCGCTACGAGCAGTACTTC

clone_size: .
d_call: .
v_call: TRBV7-9
j_call: TRBJ1-1
cdr3_aa: CASSPQGTNTEAFF
cdr3_nt: TGTGCCAGCAGCCCACAGGGCACGAACACTGAAGCTTTCTTT

clone_size: .
d_call: .
v_call: TRBV11-2
j_call: TRBJ2-1
cdr3_aa: CASSFDWPNNEQFF
cdr3_nt: TGTGCCAGCAGCTTTGACTGGCCGAACAATGAGCAGTTCTTC

clone_size: .
d_call: TRBD2
v_call: TRBV4-2
j_call: TRBJ2-5
cdr3_aa: CASSQDYRPGGEETQYF
cdr3_nt: TGTGCCAGCAGCCAAGACTACCGTCCTGGGGGGGAGGAGACCCAGTACTTC

clone_size: few
d_call: TRBD2
v_call: TRBV5-4
j_call: TRBJ2-3
cdr3_aa: CASSPGTSGGDTQYF
cdr3_nt: TGTGCCAGCAGTCCCGGGACTAGCGGGGGCGATACGCAGTATTTT

clone_size: .
d_call: TRBD1
v_call: TRBV4-1
j_call: TRBJ2-3
cdr3_aa: CASSRSTGGSADTQYF
cdr3_nt: TGCGCCAGCAGCCGGTCCACAGGGGGGTCTGCAGATACGCAGTATTTT

clone_size: .
d_call: .
v_call: TRBV25-1
j_call: TRBJ2-7
cdr3_aa: CASSDLYSYEQYF
cdr3_nt: TGTGCCAGCAGTGACTTGTACTCCTACGAGCAGTACTTC

clone_size: .
d_call: TRBD2
v_call: TRBV10-3
j_call: TRBJ2-1
cdr3_aa: CASSYSRRTSEQFF
cdr3_nt: TGTGCCAGCAGTTACTCGAGAAGGACTAGCGAGCAGTTCTTC

clone_size: few
d_call: TRBD1
v_call: TRBV29-1
j_call: TRBJ1-2
cdr3_aa: CSAGTGANYGYTF
cdr3_nt: TGCAGCGCCGGGACAGGGGCTAACTATGGCTACACCTTC

clone_size: few
d_call: .
v_call: TRBV5-4
j_call: TRBJ2-1
cdr3_aa: CAIPLGPAISNNEQFF
cdr3_nt: TGTGCCATTCCCCTGGGCCCAGCGATAAGTAACAATGAGCAGTTCTTC

clone_size: .
d_call: .
v_call: TRBV6-1
j_call: TRBJ2-7
cdr3_aa: CASSLQGQSSYEQYF
cdr3_nt: TGTGCCAGCAGCCTCCAGGGCCAAAGCTCCTACGAGCAGTACTTC

clone_size: .
d_call: TRBD2
v_call: TRBV7-2
j_call: TRBJ2-3
cdr3_aa: CASSPPRGGVADTQYF
cdr3_nt: TGTGCCAGCAGCCCCCCTCGCGGGGGGGTCGCAGATACGCAGTATTTT

clone_size: .
d_call: .
v_call: TRBV5-8
j_call: TRBJ2-7
cdr3_aa: CASNDRPSTYEQYF
cdr3_nt: TGTGCCAGCAACGACAGGCCCTCAACCTACGAGCAGTACTTC

clone_size: few
d_call: .
v_call: TRBV13
j_call: TRBJ1-2
cdr3_aa: CASTMGGVGPYGYTF
cdr3_nt: TGTGCCAGCACCATGGGAGGGGTAGGCCCCTATGGCTACACCTTC

clone_size: many
d_call: .
v_call: TRBV7-9
j_call: TRBJ2-3
cdr3_aa: CASSLANGLPRRADTQYF
cdr3_nt: TGTGCCAGCAGCTTAGCGAATGGACTCCCGCGAAGGGCAGATACGCAGTATTTT

clone_size: few
d_call: .
v_call: TRBV29-1
j_call: TRBJ2-7
cdr3_aa: CSVVPGSYEQYF
cdr3_nt: TGCAGCGTTGTGCCAGGCTCCTACGAGCAGTACTTC

clone_size: many
d_call: .
v_call: TRBV9
j_call: TRBJ2-1
cdr3_aa: CASSVRLYNEQFF
cdr3_nt: TGTGCCAGCAGCGTCCGGTTATACAATGAGCAGTTCTTC

clone_size: few
d_call: .
v_call: TRBV27
j_call: TRBJ2-1
cdr3_aa: CASSLSGYEQFF
cdr3_nt: TGTGCCAGCAGTTTATCTGGGTATGAGCAGTTCTTC

clone_size: few
d_call: .
v_call: TRBV6-6
j_call: TRBJ2-4
cdr3_aa: CASSLSTLSKNIQYF
cdr3_nt: TGTGCCAGCAGTTTAAGCACCCTAAGCAAAAACATTCAGTACTTC

clone_size: few
d_call: TRBD2
v_call: TRBV7-9
j_call: TRBJ2-3
cdr3_aa: CASSQTSGGATDTQYF
cdr3_nt: TGTGCCAGCAGCCAGACTAGCGGGGGGGCAACAGATACGCAGTATTTT

clone_size: .
d_call: .
v_call: TRBV6-6
j_call: TRBJ1-2
cdr3_aa: CASSFLEEYGYTF
cdr3_nt: TGTGCCAGCAGTTTCCTGGAGGAGTATGGCTACACCTTC

clone_size: few
d_call: .
v_call: TRBV7-2
j_call: TRBJ2-1
cdr3_aa: CASSLEWNEQFF
cdr3_nt: TGTGCCAGCAGCTTAGAATGGAATGAGCAGTTCTTC

clone_size: .
d_call: .
v_call: TRBV7-9
j_call: TRBJ2-7
cdr3_aa: CASSSPGGTTYEQYF
cdr3_nt: TGTGCCAGCAGCTCCCCAGGGGGGACAACTTACGAGCAGTACTTC

clone_size: .
d_call: TRBD1
v_call: TRBV7-7
j_call: TRBJ2-1
cdr3_aa: CASSLGQGPYNEQFF
cdr3_nt: TGTGCTAGCAGCTTGGGACAGGGTCCCTACAATGAGCAGTTCTTC

clone_size: .
d_call: .
v_call: TRBV29-1
j_call: TRBJ2-3
cdr3_aa: CSAGTDTQYF
cdr3_nt: TGCAGCGCTGGCACAGATACGCAGTATTTT

clone_size: .
d_call: TRBD2
v_call: TRBV18
j_call: TRBJ2-7
cdr3_aa: CASSTGGIGSYEQYF
cdr3_nt: TGTGCCAGCTCAACGGGGGGTATTGGGTCCTACGAGCAGTACTTC

clone_size: .
d_call: .
v_call: TRBV10-3
j_call: TRBJ2-5
cdr3_aa: CAIRESGVIRRGTQYF
cdr3_nt: TGTGCCATCAGGGAGTCGGGGGTTATCCGACGGGGGACCCAGTACTTC

clone_size: .
d_call: .
v_call: TRBV2
j_call: TRBJ1-1
cdr3_aa: CASSELNTEAFF
cdr3_nt: TGTGCCAGCAGTGAACTGAACACTGAAGCTTTCTTT